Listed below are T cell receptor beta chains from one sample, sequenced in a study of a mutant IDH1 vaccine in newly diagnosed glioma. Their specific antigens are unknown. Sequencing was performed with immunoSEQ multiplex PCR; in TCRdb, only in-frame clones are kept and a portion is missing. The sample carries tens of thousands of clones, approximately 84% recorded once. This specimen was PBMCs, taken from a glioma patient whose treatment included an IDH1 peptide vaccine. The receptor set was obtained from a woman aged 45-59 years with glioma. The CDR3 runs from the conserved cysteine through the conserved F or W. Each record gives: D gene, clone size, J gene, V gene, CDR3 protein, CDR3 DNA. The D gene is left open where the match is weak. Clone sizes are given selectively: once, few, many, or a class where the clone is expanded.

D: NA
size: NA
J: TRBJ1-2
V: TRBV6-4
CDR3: CASSDPGDPVKGGYTF
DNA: TGTGCCAGCAGTGACCCCGGGGACCCCGTTAAAGGTGGCTACACCTTC

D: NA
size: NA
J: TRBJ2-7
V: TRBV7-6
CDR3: CASSPLNHEQYF
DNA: TGTGCCAGCAGCCCATTGAACCACGAGCAGTACTTC

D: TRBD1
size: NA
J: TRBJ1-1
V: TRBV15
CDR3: CATSNRGSQEAFF
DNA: TGTGCCACCAGCAACAGGGGCTCCCAAGAAGCTTTCTTT

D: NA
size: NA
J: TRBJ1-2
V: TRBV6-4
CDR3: CASSDSFDKQEGYTF
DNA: TGTGCCAGCAGTGACTCTTTCGACAAGCAGGAGGGCTACACCTTC

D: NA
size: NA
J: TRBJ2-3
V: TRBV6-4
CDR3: CASSDSLLGGTDTQYF
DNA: TGTGCCAGCAGTGACTCTTTACTAGGGGGCACAGATACGCAGTATTTT

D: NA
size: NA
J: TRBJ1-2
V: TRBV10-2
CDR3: CASSDSVQSRRYGYTF
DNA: TGCGCCAGCAGTGACAGTGTTCAGTCCCGACGCTATGGCTACACCTTC

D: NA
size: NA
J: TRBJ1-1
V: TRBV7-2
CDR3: CASSLARGAGEAFF
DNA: TGTGCCAGCAGCTTAGCGAGAGGGGCGGGTGAAGCTTTCTTT

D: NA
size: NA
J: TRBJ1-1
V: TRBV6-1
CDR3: CASRSTGMNTEAFF
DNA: TGTGCCAGCAGATCGACAGGAATGAACACTGAAGCTTTCTTT

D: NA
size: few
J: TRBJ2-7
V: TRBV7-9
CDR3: CASSLGQRYEQYF
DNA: TGTGCCAGCAGCTTAGGACAGCGCTACGAGCAGTACTTC

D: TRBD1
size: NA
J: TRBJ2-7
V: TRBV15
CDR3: CATSRGSGDRGLYEQYF
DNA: TGTGCCACCAGCAGAGGGTCAGGGGACAGGGGCCTCTACGAGCAGTACTTC

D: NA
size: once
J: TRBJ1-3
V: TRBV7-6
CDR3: CASSLYGPGGNTIYF
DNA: TGTGCCAGCAGCTTATACGGACCCGGCGGAAACACCATATATTTT

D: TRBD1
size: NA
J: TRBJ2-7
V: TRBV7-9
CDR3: CASTLFPGDRSSYEQYF
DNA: TGTGCCAGCACCTTGTTCCCTGGGGACAGGAGCTCCTACGAGCAGTACTTC

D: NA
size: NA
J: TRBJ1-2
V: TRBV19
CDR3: CASTRGGANYGYTF
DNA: TGTGCCAGTACGCGCGGGGGAGCTAACTATGGCTACACCTTC

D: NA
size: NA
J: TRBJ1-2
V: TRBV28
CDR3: CASSRRQTSHYGYTF
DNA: TGTGCCAGCTCCAGACGGCAGACTTCCCACTATGGCTACACCTTC

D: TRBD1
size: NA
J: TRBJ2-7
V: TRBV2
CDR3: CASSEDRGTYEQYF
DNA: TGTGCCAGCAGTGAAGACAGGGGGACCTACGAGCAGTACTTC

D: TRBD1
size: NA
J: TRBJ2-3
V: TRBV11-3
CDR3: CASSLGGTGLKDTQYF
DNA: TGTGCCAGCAGCTTAGGAGGGACAGGGTTAAAAGATACGCAGTATTTT

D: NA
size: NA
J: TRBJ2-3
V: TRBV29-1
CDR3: CSVVTGSRPGTDTQYF
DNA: TGCAGCGTTGTAACGGGGTCTCGCCCGGGCACAGATACGCAGTATTTT

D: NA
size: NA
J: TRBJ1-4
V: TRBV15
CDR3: CATSRVLQADNEKLFF
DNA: TGTGCCACCAGCAGGGTATTACAGGCTGATAATGAAAAACTGTTTTTT

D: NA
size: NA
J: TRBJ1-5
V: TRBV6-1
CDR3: CASSEAHRSYSNQPQHF
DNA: TGTGCCAGCAGTGAAGCGCATAGGAGCTATAGCAATCAGCCCCAGCATTTT

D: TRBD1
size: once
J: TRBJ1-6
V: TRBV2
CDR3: CASRDRKEYNSPLHF
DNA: TGTGCCAGCAGGGACAGGAAAGAATATAATTCACCCCTCCACTTT

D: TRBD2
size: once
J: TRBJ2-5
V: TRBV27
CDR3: CASSREGLASLWETQYF
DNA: TGTGCCAGCAGTAGAGAGGGACTAGCTTCCCTCTGGGAGACCCAGTACTTC

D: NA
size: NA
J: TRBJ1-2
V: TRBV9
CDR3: CASSVGAEAGYTF
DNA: TGTGCCAGCAGCGTAGGTGCAGAGGCTGGCTACACCTTC